This TCR beta chain was obtained from a study of lymphopenia after photon versus proton radiotherapy. Overall study findings and caveats: Post-nadir diversity loss with photons came from oligoclonal expansion, particularly CD8+ Temra cells. Better survival with proton therapy was suggested as possible, not demonstrated. Proton therapy kept repertoires fairly stable, unlike photons, which gained effector/memory cells.

Trimming shortened V by 5 bases and J by 0 bases, and 10 bases separated the two germline ends. Germline V gene data show CDR1 as SQVTM and CDR2 as ANQGSEA. The CDR3 contains 13 residues. The data were produced by immunoSEQ multiplex PCR, yet TCRdb's version contains in-frame clones alone and is incomplete. The sample consists of 39,000 or so clones, roughly 92% of them appearing once. Turning to this clone: The antigen is unknown.

Sequencing was performed on peripheral blood, taken from a patient treated with photon-based radiotherapy. The chain joins TRBV29-1 to TRBJ1-1; D gene ambiguous. This TCR was recovered from a man between 60 and 70 years old with cholangiocarcinoma. The CDR3 region is CSVRAHMNTEAFF. For the CDR3, the DNA is TGCAGCGTTCGGGCTCACATGAACACTGAAGCTTTCTTT.